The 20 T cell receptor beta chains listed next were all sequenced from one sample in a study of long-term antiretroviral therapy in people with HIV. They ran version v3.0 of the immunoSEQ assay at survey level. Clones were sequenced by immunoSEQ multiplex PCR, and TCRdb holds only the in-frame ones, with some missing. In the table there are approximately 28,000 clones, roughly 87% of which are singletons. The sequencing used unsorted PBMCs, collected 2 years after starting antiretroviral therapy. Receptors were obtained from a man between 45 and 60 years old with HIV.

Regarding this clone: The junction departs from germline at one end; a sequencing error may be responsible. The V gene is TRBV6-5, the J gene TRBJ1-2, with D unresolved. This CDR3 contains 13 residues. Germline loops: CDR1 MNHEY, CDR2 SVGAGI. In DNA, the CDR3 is TGTGCCAGCAGCCCTGTTACCAGGACCACTCCGGCCTTC. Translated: CASSPVTRTTPAF.

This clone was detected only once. The CDR3 protein is CASSSARSSEKLFF. CDR3 sequence (DNA): TGTGCCAGCAGCTCGGCCAGGTCTAGTGAAAAACTGTTTTTT. The V and J genes are TRBV7-2 and TRBJ1-4; D is unclear. CDR3 size: 14 residues. Per germline, CDR1 SGHTA and CDR2 FQGNSA. The V end lost 4 bases, the J end lost 7 bases, and 13 bases lay between the germline ends.

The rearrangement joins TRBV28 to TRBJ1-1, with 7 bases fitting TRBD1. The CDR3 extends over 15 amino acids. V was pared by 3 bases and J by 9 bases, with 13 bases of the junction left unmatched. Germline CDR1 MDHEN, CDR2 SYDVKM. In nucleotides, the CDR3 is TGTGCCAGCAGTTTCCCCCCCCGACAGGGTATTCAAGCTTTCTTT. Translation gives CASSFPPRQGIQAFF.

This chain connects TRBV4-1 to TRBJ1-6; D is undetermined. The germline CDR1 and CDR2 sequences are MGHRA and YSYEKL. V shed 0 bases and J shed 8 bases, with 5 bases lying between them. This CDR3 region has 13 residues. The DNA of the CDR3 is TGCGCCAGCAGCCAAGATGCCTATTCACCCCTCCACTTT. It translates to CASSQDAYSPLHF.

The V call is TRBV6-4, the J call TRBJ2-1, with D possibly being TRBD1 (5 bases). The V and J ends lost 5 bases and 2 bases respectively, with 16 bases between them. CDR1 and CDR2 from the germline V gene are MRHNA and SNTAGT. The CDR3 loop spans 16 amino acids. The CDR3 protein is CASSHGAEIAYNEQFF. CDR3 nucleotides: TGTGCCAGCAGTCATGGGGCTGAAATAGCCTACAATGAGCAGTTCTTC.

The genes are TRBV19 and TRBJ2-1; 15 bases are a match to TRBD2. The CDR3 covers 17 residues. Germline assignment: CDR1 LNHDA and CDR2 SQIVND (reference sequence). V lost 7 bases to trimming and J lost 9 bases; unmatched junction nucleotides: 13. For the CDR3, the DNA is TGTGCCAGTACCCTGCGGACTAGCGGGAGGGGGAAGTTTGAGCAGTTCTTC. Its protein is CASTLRTSGRGKFEQFF.

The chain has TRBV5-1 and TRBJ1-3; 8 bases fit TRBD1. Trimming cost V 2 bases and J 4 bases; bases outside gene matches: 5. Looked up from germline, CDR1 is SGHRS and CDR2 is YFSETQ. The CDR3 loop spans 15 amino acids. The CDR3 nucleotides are TGCGCCAGCAGCTTCGACAGGGGCGCCGGAAACACCATATATTTT. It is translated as CASSFDRGAGNTIYF.

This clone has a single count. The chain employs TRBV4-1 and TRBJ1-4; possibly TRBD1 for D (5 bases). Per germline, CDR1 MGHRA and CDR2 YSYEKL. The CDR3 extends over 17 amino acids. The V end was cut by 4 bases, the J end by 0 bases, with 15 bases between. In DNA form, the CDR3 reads TGCGCCAGCAGCCTTGTCGGGGCCCTCACAACTAATGAAAAACTGTTTTTT. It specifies CASSLVGALTTNEKLFF.

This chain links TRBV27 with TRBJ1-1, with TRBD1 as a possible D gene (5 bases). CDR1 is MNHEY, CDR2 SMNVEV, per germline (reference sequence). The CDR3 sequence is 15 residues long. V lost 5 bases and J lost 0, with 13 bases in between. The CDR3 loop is CASSGGMNMNTEAFF. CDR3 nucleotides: TGTGCCAGCAGTGGGGGGATGAATATGAACACTGAAGCTTTCTTT.

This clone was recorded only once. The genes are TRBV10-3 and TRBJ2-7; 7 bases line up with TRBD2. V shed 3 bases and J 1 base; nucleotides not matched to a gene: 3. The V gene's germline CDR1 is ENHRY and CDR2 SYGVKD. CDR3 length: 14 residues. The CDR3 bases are TGTGCCATCAGTGATAGCGGGCCGTCCTACGAGCAGTACTTC. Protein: CAISDSGPSYEQYF.

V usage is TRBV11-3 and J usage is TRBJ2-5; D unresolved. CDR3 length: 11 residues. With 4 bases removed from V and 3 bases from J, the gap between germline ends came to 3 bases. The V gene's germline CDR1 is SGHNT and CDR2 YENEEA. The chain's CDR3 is CASSYEETQYF. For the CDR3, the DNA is TGTGCCAGCAGCTATGAAGAGACCCAGTACTTC.

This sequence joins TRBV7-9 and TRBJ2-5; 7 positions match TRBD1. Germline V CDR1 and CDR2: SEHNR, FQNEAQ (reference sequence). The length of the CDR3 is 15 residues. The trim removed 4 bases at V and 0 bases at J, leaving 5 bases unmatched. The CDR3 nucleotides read TGTGCCAGCAGCTCTTGGGACAGAGACCAAGAGACCCAGTACTTC. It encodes CASSSWDRDQETQYF.

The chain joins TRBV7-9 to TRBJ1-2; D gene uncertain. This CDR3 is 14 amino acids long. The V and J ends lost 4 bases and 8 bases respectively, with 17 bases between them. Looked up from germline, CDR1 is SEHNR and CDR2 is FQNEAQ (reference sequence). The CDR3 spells CASSSSPQQRGYTF. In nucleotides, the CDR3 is TGTGCCAGCAGCTCCTCCCCCCAGCAACGAGGCTACACCTTC.

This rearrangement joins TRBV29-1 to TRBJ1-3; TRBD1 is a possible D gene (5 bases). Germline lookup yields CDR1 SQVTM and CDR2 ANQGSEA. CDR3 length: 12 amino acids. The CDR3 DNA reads TGCCTGGCGGGGGATCCTGGAAACACCATATATTTT. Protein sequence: CLAGDPGNTIYF.

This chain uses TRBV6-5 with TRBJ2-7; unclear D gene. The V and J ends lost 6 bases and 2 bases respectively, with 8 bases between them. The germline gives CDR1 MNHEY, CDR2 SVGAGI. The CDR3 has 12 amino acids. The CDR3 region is CASSRTAYEQYF. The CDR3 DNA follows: TGTGCCAGCAGCAGGACCGCCTACGAGCAGTACTTC.

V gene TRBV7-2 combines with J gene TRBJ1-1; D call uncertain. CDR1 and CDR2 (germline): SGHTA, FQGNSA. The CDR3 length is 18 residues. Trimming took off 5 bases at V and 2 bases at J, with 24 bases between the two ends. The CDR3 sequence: CASSLKRPGSRFNTEAFF. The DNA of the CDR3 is TGTGCCAGCAGCCTCAAAAGACCGGGGAGTAGATTTAACACTGAAGCTTTCTTT.

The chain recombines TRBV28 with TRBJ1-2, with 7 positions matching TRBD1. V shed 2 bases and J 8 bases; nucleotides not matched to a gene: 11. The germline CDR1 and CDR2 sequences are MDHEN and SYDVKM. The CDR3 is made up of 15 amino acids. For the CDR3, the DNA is TGTGCCAGCAGTTTAGACGGACTCAGGGGACAGGGCTACACCTTC. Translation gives CASSLDGLRGQGYTF.

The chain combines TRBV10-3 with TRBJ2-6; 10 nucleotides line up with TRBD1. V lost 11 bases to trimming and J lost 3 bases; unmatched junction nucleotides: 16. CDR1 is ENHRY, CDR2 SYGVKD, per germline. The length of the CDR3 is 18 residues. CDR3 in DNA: TGTGCCTCGAGACCGGGACAGGGGAGGTCGGATGGGGCCAACGTCCTGACTTTC. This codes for CASRPGQGRSDGANVLTF.

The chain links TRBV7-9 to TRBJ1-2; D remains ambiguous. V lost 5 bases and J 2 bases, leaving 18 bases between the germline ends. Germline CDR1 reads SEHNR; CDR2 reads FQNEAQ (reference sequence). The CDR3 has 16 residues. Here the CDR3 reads CASSLEVGPKNYGYTF. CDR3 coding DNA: TGTGCCAGCAGCCTGGAGGTAGGGCCGAAAAACTATGGCTACACCTTC.

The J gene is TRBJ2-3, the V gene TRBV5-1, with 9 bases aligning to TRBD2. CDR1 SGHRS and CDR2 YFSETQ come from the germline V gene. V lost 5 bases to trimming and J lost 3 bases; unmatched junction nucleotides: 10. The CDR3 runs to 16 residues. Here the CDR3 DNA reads TGCGCCAGCAGTCGGAGACTAGCGGACCAGACAGATACGCAGTATTTT. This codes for CASSRRLADQTDTQYF.